These 21 T cell receptor beta chains were all obtained from the same sample, sequenced in a study of blood T cell repertoires in COVID-19. Generated by immunoSEQ multiplex PCR, the TCRdb table keeps only in-frame clones and is missing some. The sample contains 210,000 or so clones, approximately 79% of which appear only once. The sample comprised peripheral blood. These receptors were taken from a man aged 45-65 years who had recovered from COVID-19.

In this sample, this clone turned up a few times. This chain links TRBV19 with TRBJ1-2, with TRBD1 as a possible D gene (6 bases). Trimming cost V 7 bases and J 5 bases, with 14 bases left between them. Germline V lookup: CDR1 LNHDA, CDR2 SQIVND (reference sequence). The CDR3 has 13 amino acids. The DNA of the CDR3 is TGTGCCAGTACCACCCAACAGGGTTATGGCTACACCTTC. Translation: CASTTQQGYGYTF.

The chain is built from TRBV13 and TRBJ1-4; 7 bases are a match to TRBD1. CDR1 is PRHDT and CDR2 is FYEKMQ in the germline V gene (reference sequence). This CDR3 comprises 14 residues. With 5 bases clipped from V and 8 bases from J, the junction kept 8 bases outside the gene matches. The DNA of the CDR3 is TGTGCCAGCAGCGGAACAGGGGTGAAAGAAAAACTGTTTTTT. This sequence encodes CASSGTGVKEKLFF.

The chain uses TRBV7-3 and TRBJ2-7; 9 nucleotides agree with TRBD1. V lost 2 bases to trimming and J lost 1 base; unmatched junction nucleotides: 9. The CDR3 is made up of 17 amino acids. CDR1 and CDR2 from the germline V gene are SGHTA and FQGTGA. This CDR3 reads CASSLVGTGSTSYEQYF. The DNA for the CDR3 is TGTGCCAGCAGCTTAGTAGGGACAGGGTCTACTTCCTACGAGCAGTACTTC.

A note on this clone: The identical CDR3 is also encoded by other nucleotide sequences in the sample. The J gene is TRBJ1-6, the V gene TRBV3-1 (or the pseudogene TRBV3-2); D uncertain. This CDR3 region has 13 residues. Germline V gives CDR1 LGHDT, CDR2 YNNKEL (reference sequence). With 3 bases removed from V and 7 bases from J, the gap between germline ends came to 7 bases. CDR3 residues: CASSQGRNSPLHF. CDR3 nucleotide sequence: TGTGCCAGCAGCCAGGGGAGGAATTCACCCCTCCACTTT.

This chain uses TRBV6-5 with TRBJ1-1, with 10 nucleotides matching TRBD1. The CDR3 runs to 13 residues. V shed 0 bases and J 8 bases; nucleotides not matched to a gene: 0. Germline V gene sequence: CDR1 MNHEY, CDR2 SVGAGI. The CDR3 DNA sequence: TGTGCCAGCAGTTACTCGGACAGGGGGGAAGCTTTCTTT. Protein: CASSYSDRGEAFF.

This chain uses TRBV5-1 with TRBJ2-5; no clear D. This CDR3 is 14 amino acids long. Trimming cost V 2 bases and J 1 base, with 9 bases left between them. Germline assignment: CDR1 SGHRS and CDR2 YFSETQ. The CDR3 coding sequence is TGCGCCAGCAGCTTTGGAGTGGTCCAAGAGACCCAGTACTTC. Encoded protein: CASSFGVVQETQYF.

This clone was detected many times. The genes are TRBV6-5 and TRBJ1-1; D is unclear. In germline, CDR1 is MNHEY, CDR2 SVGAGI. V gave up 2 bases and J gave up 4 bases, with 5 bases separating them. The CDR3 runs 12 residues. The CDR3 protein is CASSYHSTEAFF. DNA of the CDR3: TGTGCCAGCAGTTACCATTCCACTGAAGCTTTCTTT.

This clone is a singleton in its sample. The chain carries TRBV28 and TRBJ1-2, with 9 nucleotides matching TRBD1. The CDR3 is made up of 16 amino acids. V shed 5 bases, J shed 6 bases, and the junction held 13 bases outside the gene matches. The germline gives CDR1 MDHEN, CDR2 SYDVKM. The CDR3 sequence: CASSMKHRGRLNGYTF. CDR3 bases: TGTGCCAGCAGTATGAAGCACAGGGGGCGTTTAAATGGCTACACCTTC.

This chain links TRBV29-1 with TRBJ2-7, with D maybe TRBD1 (5 bases). CDR1 and CDR2 (germline): SQVTM, ANQGSEA. This CDR3 is 13 amino acids long. Trimming pared 4 bases from V and 2 bases from J, leaving 12 bases between. CDR3 nucleotide sequence: TGCAGCGTTGGCCAGGGCCATACCTACGAGCAGTACTTC. Protein sequence: CSVGQGHTYEQYF.

The rearrangement links TRBV7-3 to TRBJ2-6, with D perhaps TRBD2 (5 bases). This CDR3 is 15 amino acids long. Trimming left V 8 bases short and J 0 bases short, with 11 bases between. Germline loops: CDR1 SGHTA, CDR2 FQGTGA. CDR3 residues: CASATGSSGANVLTF. CDR3 in DNA: TGTGCCAGCGCCACGGGGAGCTCTGGGGCCAACGTCCTGACTTTC.

The chain employs TRBV11-3 and TRBJ2-1, with D tentatively TRBD2 (5 bases). Per germline, CDR1 SGHNT and CDR2 YENEEA. The CDR3 extends over 15 amino acids. The ends were cut back, 2 bases at V and 6 bases at J, with 14 bases in the middle. Here the CDR3 DNA reads TGTGCCAGCAGCTTACGGGGAGCAGAGGTCAATGAGCAGTTCTTC. It translates to CASSLRGAEVNEQFF.

V usage is TRBV6-4 and J usage is TRBJ1-1; 12 bases fit TRBD1. The junction had 7 bases not matched to a gene; V was cut back by 2 bases and J by 9 bases. Germline V gives CDR1 MRHNA, CDR2 SNTAGT. The CDR3 has 15 amino acids. CDR3 loop: CASSDRPGQGAKAFF. The CDR3 DNA reads as TGTGCCAGCAGTGACCGGCCGGGACAGGGGGCGAAAGCTTTCTTT.

V gene TRBV9 combines with J gene TRBJ1-2, with 7 bases lining up with TRBD1. In germline, CDR1 is SGDLS, CDR2 YYNGEE. This CDR3 spans 15 amino acids. With 1 base clipped from V and 3 bases from J, the junction kept 6 bases outside the gene matches. The CDR3 coding sequence is TGTGCCAGCAGCGTACAGGGGGTACCCTACTATGGCTACACCTTC. The encoded protein is CASSVQGVPYYGYTF.

The chain employs TRBV10-3 and TRBJ2-7; no clear D. CDR1 and CDR2 from the germline V gene are ENHRY and SYGVKD. The CDR3 extends over 14 amino acids. V was trimmed by 2 bases and J by 2 bases, leaving 10 bases between them. CDR3 sequence: CAISEAGITYEQYF. CDR3 DNA: TGTGCCATCAGTGAGGCAGGAATTACCTACGAGCAGTACTTC.

This clone was picked up a small number of times. This chain joins TRBV6-5 and TRBJ1-1, with 8 bases fitting TRBD1. Germline V gene data show CDR1 as MNHEY and CDR2 as SVGAGI. With V trimmed by 9 bases and J by 2 bases, 5 bases remained unmatched. The CDR3 consists of 13 residues. CDR3 sequence (DNA): TGTGCCAGTCGACAGGGGCCAAACACTGAAGCTTTCTTT. It specifies CASRQGPNTEAFF.

The chain uses TRBV5-1 and TRBJ1-2; D is undetermined. There are 16 residues in the CDR3. The V end lost 2 bases, the J end lost 0 bases, and 14 bases lay between the germline ends. Germline assignment: CDR1 SGHRS and CDR2 YFSETQ. The CDR3 region has the DNA TGCGCCAGCAGCTTACGGGGTGACTTAGCTAACTATGGCTACACCTTC. It codes for CASSLRGDLANYGYTF.

The chain recombines TRBV11-2 with TRBJ2-7; D is possibly TRBD2 (5 bases). The V end lost 5 bases, the J end lost 2 bases, and 19 bases lay between the germline ends. Germline V CDR1 and CDR2: SGHAT, FQNNGV. The CDR3 has 16 amino acids. The CDR3 region has the DNA TGTGCCAGCAGCCCATTACGAAGGGCGGGCCCCTACGAGCAGTACTTC. This sequence encodes CASSPLRRAGPYEQYF.

The CDR3 DNA is TGTGCTAGTGGTTTGCCCTCGCGTCCAACAGGGGTCTATGGCTACACCTTC. It translates to CASGLPSRPTGVYGYTF. The rearrangement uses TRBV12-5 and TRBJ1-2, with 7 bases aligning to TRBD1. Germline lookup yields CDR1 LGHNT and CDR2 FRNRAP. The CDR3 has 17 amino acids. V gave up 2 bases and J gave up 4 bases; unmatched junction bases: 13.

The chain joins TRBV28 to TRBJ2-5; 10 bases are a match to TRBD1. The CDR3 loop spans 15 amino acids. Germline V gene sequence: CDR1 MDHEN, CDR2 SYDVKM. Germline trimming cut 6 bases from V and 5 bases from J; bases unmatched to any gene: 9. The CDR3 DNA is TGTGCCAGCAGCTCGGGACAGGGGCTTTGGGAGACCCAGTACTTC. This translates into CASSSGQGLWETQYF.

Only a few counts were recorded for this clone. The CDR3 coding sequence is TGTGCCAGCAGTTTCTCGACAGGGAGTGTGGAAAAACTGTTTTTT. Protein: CASSFSTGSVEKLFF. The chain recombines TRBV28 with TRBJ1-4; TRBD1 agrees at 7 bases. Germline assignment: CDR1 MDHEN and CDR2 SYDVKM. The CDR3 runs 15 residues. V shed 3 bases, J shed 8 bases, and the junction held 9 bases outside the gene matches.

The rearrangement joins TRBV6-1 to TRBJ1-5; D is ambiguous. Between the trimmed V and J ends, which lost 2 bases and 0 bases, there was a span of 5 bases. CDR3 length: 14 amino acids. Germline values: CDR1 MNHNS, CDR2 SASEGT. CDR3: CASSEFYSNQPQHF. The DNA of the CDR3 is TGTGCCAGCAGTGAATTCTATAGCAATCAGCCCCAGCATTTT.